This TCR beta chain was identified in a study of long-term antiretroviral therapy in people with HIV. V lost 6 bases and J lost 2, with 12 bases in between. From germline, CDR1 is WNHNN and CDR2 SYGVQD (reference sequence). The CDR3 is 14 amino acids. Version v3.0 of the immunoSEQ assay was performed at survey level. Produced via immunoSEQ multiplex PCR; TCRdb's table is partial and in-frame only. In the table there are more than 6,500 clones, roughly 70% of which are singletons. The chain carries TRBV10-1 and TRBJ2-3, with D possibly matching TRBD1 (6 bases). The sequence was obtained from a man aged 18 to 29 with HIV. The specimen comprised unsorted PBMCs, sampled 0.1 years before starting antiretroviral therapy. CDR3 DNA sequence: TGCGCCAGCAGCCCCGGGACAACCACAGATACGCAGTATTTT. Its protein is CASSPGTTTDTQYF.